The 8 T cell receptor beta chains listed next were all sequenced from one sample in a study of T cells in localized non-small cell lung cancer. TCRdb's copy holds only in-frame clones and misses some; the assay was immunoSEQ multiplex PCR. In the table there are about 33,000 clones, approximately 86% of which are singletons. Material: peripheral blood mononuclear cells, obtained before any cancer treatment. The source of these receptors is a man between 40 and 69 years old with stage III lung adenocarcinoma.

The chain combines TRBV5-1 with TRBJ2-7, with D perhaps matching TRBD1 or TRBD2 (5 bases each). Germline V CDR1 and CDR2: SGHRS, YFSETQ. The CDR3 is 13 amino acids. V was cut by 4 bases and J by 2 bases, with 10 bases left in between. In DNA, the CDR3 is TGCGCCAGCAGCCGTCGGGGCCCCTACGAGCAGTACTTC. Translating it yields CASSRRGPYEQYF. Full variable domain (outside the CDR3, taken from reference TRBV5-1 and TRBJ2-7): KAGVTQTPRYLIKTRGQQVTLSCSPISGHRSVSWYQQTPGQGLQFLFEYFSETQRNKGNFPGRFSGRQFSNSRSEMNVSTLELGDSALYLCASSRRGPYEQYFGPGTRLTVT.

CDR3 DNA: TGTGCCAGCAGCCCCGGGAGGGGAGGCGCAGATACGCAGTATTTT. It codes for CASSPGRGGADTQYF. The V call is TRBV5-8, the J call TRBJ2-3; 8 nucleotides align to TRBD2. Germline V lookup: CDR1 SGHTS, CDR2 YDEGEE. With V trimmed by 4 bases and J by 4 bases, 8 bases remained unmatched. The CDR3 contains 15 residues.

The chain carries TRBV7-2 and TRBJ2-7; D unclear. V was shortened by 1 base and J by 3 bases, with 13 bases between the two germline ends. The CDR3 is 15 amino acids. Germline V gene data show CDR1 as SGHTA and CDR2 as FQGNSA. The CDR3 region is CASSLGGSNYYEQYF. The CDR3, as DNA: TGTGCCAGCAGCTTAGGAGGATCGAACTACTACGAGCAGTACTTC.

The chain joins TRBV7-2 to TRBJ1-2, with 9 bases that match TRBD1. The CDR3 consists of 14 residues. The ends lost 5 bases at V and 8 bases at J; junction bases unmatched: 9. CDR1 SGHTA and CDR2 FQGNSA come from the germline V gene. The CDR3 DNA reads as TGTGCCAGCAGCCCAACAGGGGGCGCATGGGGCTACACCTTC. The encoded protein is CASSPTGGAWGYTF.

The rearrangement links TRBV5-1 to TRBJ2-2, with D perhaps matching TRBD1 (6 bases). The V gene lost 4 bases and the J gene lost 6 bases, with 13 bases spanning the gap. Germline V gene lookup returns CDR1 SGHRS and CDR2 YFSETQ. The CDR3 length is 14 residues. In nucleotides, the CDR3 is TGCGCCAGCAGCCGGGACAATTTTTCCGGGGAGCTGTTTTTT. Translating gives CASSRDNFSGELFF.

V usage is TRBV5-5 and J usage is TRBJ2-1, with 12 bases that match TRBD2. Germline assignment: CDR1 SGHKS and CDR2 YYEKEE (reference sequence). Losses at the gene ends were 1 base for V and 6 bases for J; bases not matched to a gene: 8. This CDR3 comprises 17 residues. The DNA for the CDR3 is TGTGCCAGCAGCTTGTTGTCTAGCGGGGGGGCCGTCAATGAGCAGTTCTTC. Translation gives CASSLLSSGGAVNEQFF.

The chain links TRBV9 to TRBJ1-1, with a possible D match to TRBD1 (6 bases). Germline V gives CDR1 SGDLS, CDR2 YYNGEE. This CDR3 region has 15 residues. The V end lost 4 bases, the J end lost 1 base, and 14 bases lay between the germline ends. The CDR3 region has the DNA TGTGCCAGCAGCCCCCAAGGAGGGGGGAACACTGAAGCTTTCTTT. Translated: CASSPQGGGNTEAFF.

J is TRBJ2-1 and V is TRBV29-1; possible D gene TRBD2, 7 bases. The V and J ends lost 4 bases and 9 bases respectively, with 19 bases between them. The CDR3 is made up of 14 amino acids. Per the germline V gene, CDR1 is SQVTM and CDR2 is ANQGSEA. CDR3 sequence (DNA): TGCAGCGTTGTTATGAGGGGGGGGCTTAGTGAGCAGTTCTTC. Amino acid sequence: CSVVMRGGLSEQFF.